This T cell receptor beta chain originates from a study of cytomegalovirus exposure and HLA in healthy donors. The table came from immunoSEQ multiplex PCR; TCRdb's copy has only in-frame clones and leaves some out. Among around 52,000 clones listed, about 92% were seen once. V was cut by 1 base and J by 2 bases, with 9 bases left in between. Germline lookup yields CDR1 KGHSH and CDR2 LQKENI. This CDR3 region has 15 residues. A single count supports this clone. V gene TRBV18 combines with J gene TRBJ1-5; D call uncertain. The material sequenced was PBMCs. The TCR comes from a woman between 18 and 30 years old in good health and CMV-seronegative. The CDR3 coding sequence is TGTGCCAGCTCACCACGCTACGAGGGCAATCAGCCCCAGCATTTT. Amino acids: CASSPRYEGNQPQHF.